This is a list of T cell receptor beta chains from one sample in a study of STAT5B mutations in CD4+ large granular lymphocyte leukemia. Some clones are missing from TCRdb's copy, which holds only in-frame ones; the method was immunoSEQ multiplex PCR. The sample has tens of thousands of clones, around four fifths seen once; the top ten hold approximately 0.29%. Sequenced material: CD4+ T cells from blood buffy coats. The source is a human donor in good health. Each CDR3 is given with its conserved first and last residue. A D gene is named only where the DNA matches it firmly. Clone size is not always given. Where it is, it says once, few, many or a class for expanded clones.

>NA|TRBJ1-1|TRBV20-1|few
TGCAGTGCACCTTCTAGCACTGAAGCTTTCTTT
CSAPSSTEAFF
>TRBD2|TRBJ2-3|TRBV11-3|NA
TGTGCCAGCAGCTTAGACGGACTAGCGGGAGAGACAGATACGCAGTATTTT
CASSLDGLAGETDTQYF
>TRBD1|TRBJ1-1|TRBV4-2|NA
TGTGCCAGCAGCCTATCTATGACAGGGGTTGAAAACACTGAAGCTTTCTTT
CASSLSMTGVENTEAFF
>TRBD2|TRBJ2-2|TRBV4-1|once
TGCGCCAGCAGGAGGGAAATAGCGGGAGTGACGATCGGGGAGCTGTTTTTT
CASRREIAGVTIGELFF
>NA|TRBJ2-7|TRBV19|NA
TGTGCCAGCACCGGGACGCACTCCTACGAGCAGTACTTC
CASTGTHSYEQYF
>TRBD1|TRBJ1-4|TRBV30|NA
TGTGCCTGGAGAAAACCGACAGGGGGCTTGGAAAAACTGTTTTTT
CAWRKPTGGLEKLFF
>NA|TRBJ2-4|TRBV10-1|NA
TGCGCCAGCAGGACCCGGCGACCGGTTGAAAACATTCAGTACTTC
CASRTRRPVENIQYF
>NA|TRBJ1-3|TRBV6-6|NA
TGTGCCAGCAGCCTCGTACTCCTCTCTGGAAACACCATATATTTT
CASSLVLLSGNTIYF
>NA|TRBJ2-1|TRBV27|NA
TGTGCCAGCAGACCTTGGGCCGTCTACAATGAGCAGTTCTTC
CASRPWAVYNEQFF
>TRBD1|TRBJ2-5|TRBV19|NA
TGTGCCAGTAGCCAAGACAGGGGGGAGACCCAGTACTTC
CASSQDRGETQYF
>NA|TRBJ1-1|TRBV6-5|NA
TGTGCCAGCAGGCTGGCGGAAGACACTGAAGCTTTCTTT
CASRLAEDTEAFF
>NA|TRBJ2-7|TRBV20-1|NA
TGCAGTGCCACCGGTTTCTACGAGCAGTACTTC
CSATGFYEQYF
>NA|TRBJ2-7|TRBV30|NA
TGTGCCCTTGCGGGCACCTACGAGCAGTACTTC
CALAGTYEQYF
>NA|TRBJ2-5|TRBV21-1|NA
TGTGCCAGTCAAACCTCGGTGGCTGAGGAGACCCAGTACTTC
CASQTSVAEETQYF
>NA|TRBJ1-5|TRBV6-4|few
TGTGCCAGCAGTGAAAGGGCCCATCAGCCCCAGCATTTT
CASSERAHQPQHF
>NA|TRBJ1-5|TRBV4-3|once
TGCGCCAGCAGCCGCGGGCGGGGGGATCAGCCCCAGCATTTT
CASSRGRGDQPQHF
>NA|TRBJ2-5|TRBV27|NA
TGTGCCAGCAGTCCCCGGTACCAAGAGACCCAGTACTTC
CASSPRYQETQYF
>NA|TRBJ1-1|TRBV29-1|NA
TGCAGCGCTCGACGGGGGAACACTGAAGCTTTCTTT
CSARRGNTEAFF
>NA|TRBJ1-5|TRBV7-9|NA
TGTGCCAGCAGCTTAGCAGGCCGCGGGAGTCAGCCCCAGCATTTT
CASSLAGRGSQPQHF
>TRBD2|TRBJ2-1|TRBV6-6|NA
TGTGCCAGCAAGGGACTAGCGGGAGTTTATGAGCAGTTCTTC
CASKGLAGVYEQFF
>TRBD2|TRBJ2-2|TRBV28|NA
TGTGCCAGCAGCCGGGGGGGGGAAAAGACCGGGGAGCTGTTTTTT
CASSRGGEKTGELFF
>TRBD2|TRBJ2-3|TRBV10-3|NA
TGTGCCATCAGTGTCACCAGCGGGGGGGCGAGCGCGGCGTTGGGCACAGATACGCAGTATTTT
CAISVTSGGASAALGTDTQYF
>TRBD1|TRBJ2-1|TRBV5-1|once
TGCGCCAGCAGCTTGGGGAGACAGGGGGTCAACAATGAGCAGTTCTTC
CASSLGRQGVNNEQFF
>NA|TRBJ1-6|TRBV27|few
TGTGCCAGCAGTCTTGCCGGGATAACAAATTCACCCCTCCACTTT
CASSLAGITNSPLHF
>NA|TRBJ2-1|TRBV5-1|NA
TGCGCCAGCAGCTCCGGGACTTCCCACAATGAGCAGTTCTTC
CASSSGTSHNEQFF
>NA|TRBJ1-5|TRBV2|few
TGTGCCAGCAAAAATGGAGGATCCCACAATCAGCCCCAGCATTTT
CASKNGGSHNQPQHF
>NA|TRBJ2-7|TRBV7-9|NA
TGTGCCAGCACCGTGTGGGGGGGCCTCTATTCTAACGAGCAGTACTTC
CASTVWGGLYSNEQYF
>TRBD1|TRBJ2-2|TRBV5-1|NA
TGCGCCAGCAGCACCGACAGGGGCACCGGGGAGCTGTTTTTT
CASSTDRGTGELFF
>NA|TRBJ2-7|TRBV5-6|NA
TGTGCCAGCTCTTTACTCCCCAGCCTTAGCTCCTACGAGCAGTACTTC
CASSLLPSLSSYEQYF
>NA|TRBJ1-1|TRBV19|few
TGTGCCAGTAGTTTGAACACGAACACTGAAGCTTTCTTT
CASSLNTNTEAFF
>NA|TRBJ2-2|TRBV4-2|NA
TGTGCCAGCAGCCAAGTATCGGGGGCGAACACCGGGGAGCTGTTTTTT
CASSQVSGANTGELFF
>NA|TRBJ1-2|TRBV11-3|NA
TGTGCCAGCAGCTTAGATGCTGGTTTTGACTACACCTTC
CASSLDAGFDYTF
>NA|TRBJ2-1|TRBV5-4|NA
TGTGCCAGCAGCCCCGAGCCCATCATCGGGGGTGAGCAGTTCTTC
CASSPEPIIGGEQFF
>TRBD2|TRBJ2-3|TRBV6-6|NA
TGTGCCAGCACGGGGGGGAGCCAGAACACAGATACGCAGTATTTT
CASTGGSQNTDTQYF
>TRBD1|TRBJ1-5|TRBV19|NA
TGTGCCAGTAGTATAGGGACAGGGGGTAATAGCAATCAGCCCCAGCATTTT
CASSIGTGGNSNQPQHF
>NA|TRBJ1-1|TRBV19|NA
TGTGCCAGTAGTCTCCCCGGGACAACCGAAGCTTTCTTT
CASSLPGTTEAFF
>NA|TRBJ1-2|TRBV19|NA
TGTGCCAGTAGCCCACAGGGTGCACTCGATGGCTACACCTTC
CASSPQGALDGYTF
>NA|TRBJ1-5|TRBV6-1|few
TGTGCCAGCAGTGAAGCGCTTCGTTTGACAGAACCTTATCAGCCCCAGCATTTT
CASSEALRLTEPYQPQHF
>NA|TRBJ2-1|TRBV14|NA
TGTGCCAGCAGCCGGAACAATGAGCAGTTCTTC
CASSRNNEQFF
>NA|TRBJ2-5|TRBV7-5|few
TGTGCCAGAAGCTTTGGTTACTTC
CARSFGYF
>NA|TRBJ2-2|TRBV25-1|NA
TGTGCCAGCACTGAACAGTATACCGGGGAGCTGTTTTTT
CASTEQYTGELFF
>NA|TRBJ2-7|TRBV11-2|NA
TGTGCCAGCAGCTTAGCCTTTAGCTCCTACGAGCAGTACTTC
CASSLAFSSYEQYF
>NA|TRBJ2-1|TRBV11-2|NA
TGTGCCAGCAGCTTAGAGTCCTACAATGAGCAGTTCTTC
CASSLESYNEQFF
>NA|TRBJ2-7|TRBV7-9|NA
TGTGCCAGCAGCTTATCTCAGGGAGCCTACGAGCAGTACTTC
CASSLSQGAYEQYF
>NA|TRBJ2-7|TRBV6-1|NA
TGTGCCACCCCCCCCGGTGGATTCGGGCGGCACGAGCAGTACTTC
CATPPGGFGRHEQYF
>TRBD1|TRBJ2-1|TRBV7-6|once
TGTGCCAGCAGCTCCTTGGGGCGGGACAGGAATGAGCAGTTCTTC
CASSSLGRDRNEQFF
>TRBD2|TRBJ2-1|TRBV4-2|NA
TGTGCCAGCAGCCAAGGAAGCGGGAGCCGGCAGTTCTTC
CASSQGSGSRQFF
>NA|TRBJ2-2|TRBV7-6|NA
TGTGCCAGCAGCTTGAGGAGAACCACCGGGGAGCTGTTTTTT
CASSLRRTTGELFF
>NA|TRBJ2-7|TRBV2|NA
TGTGCCAGCAGTGAGGGACCTCTCAACGAGCAGTACTTC
CASSEGPLNEQYF
>NA|TRBJ1-2|TRBV28|few
TGTGCCATCCAGGGAAGCGGGTATGGCTACACCTTC
CAIQGSGYGYTF
>NA|TRBJ2-2|TRBV5-5|NA
TGTGCCAGCAGCCCGATAAACGCGAACACCGGGGAGCTGTTTTTT
CASSPINANTGELFF
>NA|TRBJ1-3|TRBV30|NA
TGTGCCTGGAGTGCAGGGGTTGGAAACACCATATATTTT
CAWSAGVGNTIYF
>TRBD2|TRBJ2-2|TRBV19|NA
TGTGCCAGTAGCCAGCGGGAAAGGAACACCGGGGAGCTGTTTTTT
CASSQRERNTGELFF
>TRBD1|TRBJ2-5|TRBV19|NA
TGTGCCAGTAGTCCGGGGACAGAAGAGACCCAGTACTTC
CASSPGTEETQYF
>NA|TRBJ1-5|TRBV4-1|NA
TGCGCCAGCAGCCAGGATAGCAATCAGCCCCAGCATTTT
CASSQDSNQPQHF